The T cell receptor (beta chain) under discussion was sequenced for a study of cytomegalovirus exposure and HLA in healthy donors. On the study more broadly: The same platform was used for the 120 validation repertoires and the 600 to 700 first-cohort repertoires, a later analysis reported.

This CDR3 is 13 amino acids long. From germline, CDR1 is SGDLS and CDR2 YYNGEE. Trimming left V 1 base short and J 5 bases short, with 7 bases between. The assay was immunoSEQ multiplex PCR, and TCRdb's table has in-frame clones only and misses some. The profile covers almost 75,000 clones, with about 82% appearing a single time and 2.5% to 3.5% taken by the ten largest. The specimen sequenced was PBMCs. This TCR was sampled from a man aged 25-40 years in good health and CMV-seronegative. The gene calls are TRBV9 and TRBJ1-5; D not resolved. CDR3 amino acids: CASSVSEDQPQHF. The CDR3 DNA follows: TGTGCCAGCAGCGTATCCGAGGATCAGCCCCAGCATTTT. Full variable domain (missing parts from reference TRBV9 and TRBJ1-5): DSGVTQTPKHLITATGQRVTLRCSPRSGDLSVYWYQQSLDQGLQFLIQYYNGEERAKGNILERFSAQQFPDLHSELNLSSLELGDSALYFCASSVSEDQPQHFGDGTRLSIL.